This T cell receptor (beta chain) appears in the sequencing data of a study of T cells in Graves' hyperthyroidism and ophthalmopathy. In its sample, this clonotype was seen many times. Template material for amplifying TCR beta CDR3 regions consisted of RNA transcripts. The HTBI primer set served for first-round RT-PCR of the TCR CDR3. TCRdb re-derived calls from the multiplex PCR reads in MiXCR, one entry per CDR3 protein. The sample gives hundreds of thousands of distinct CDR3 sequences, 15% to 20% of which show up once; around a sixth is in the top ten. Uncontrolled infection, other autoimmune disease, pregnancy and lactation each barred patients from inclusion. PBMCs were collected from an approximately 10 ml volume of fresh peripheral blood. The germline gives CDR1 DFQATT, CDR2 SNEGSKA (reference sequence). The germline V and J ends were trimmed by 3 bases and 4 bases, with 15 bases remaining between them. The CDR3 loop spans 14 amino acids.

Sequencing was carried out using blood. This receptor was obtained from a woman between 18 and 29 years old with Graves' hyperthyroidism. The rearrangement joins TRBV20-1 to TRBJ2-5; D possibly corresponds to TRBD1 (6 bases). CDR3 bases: TGCAGTGCTAGTCGCCCACAGGGTCCAGAGACCCAGTACTTC. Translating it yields CSASRPQGPETQYF.